This T cell receptor beta chain was sequenced for a study of cytomegalovirus exposure and HLA in healthy donors. The PCR ran on 60 Vbeta and 13 Jbeta primers. The data were produced by immunoSEQ multiplex PCR, yet TCRdb's version contains in-frame clones alone and is incomplete. The data contain 35,000 to 55,000 clones, around 53% of them singletons. From germline, CDR1 is SEHNR and CDR2 FQNEAQ (reference sequence). The CDR3 covers 15 residues. With V trimmed by 5 bases and J by 5 bases, 3 bases remained unmatched. The sequenced sample consisted of PBMCs. The genes are TRBV7-9 and TRBJ2-3; TRBD2 agrees at 14 bases. The sequence came from a man aged 55 to 70 in good health and CMV-seronegative. In DNA form, the CDR3 reads TGTGCCAGCAGCCCGGGACTAGCGGGAGAAGATACGCAGTATTTT. It encodes CASSPGLAGEDTQYF.